The clone carrying this T cell receptor (beta chain) showed up just a few times. The data originate from a study of cytomegalovirus exposure and HLA in healthy donors. This CDR3 region has 12 residues. Germline CDR1 is KGHSH and CDR2 is LQKENI. V gave up 3 bases and J gave up 8 bases, with 8 bases separating them. PCR amplification relied on 60 Vbeta primers (plus 13 Jbeta primers). Measured with immunoSEQ multiplex PCR; TCRdb has only the in-frame clones, and not every one. The table includes 180,000 or so clones, more than 65% detected once. V gene TRBV18 combines with J gene TRBJ2-1, with D perhaps matching TRBD2 (5 bases). This receptor was identified in a woman aged 25 to 45 in good health and CMV-seropositive. Material for sequencing was PBMCs. CDR3 bases: TGTGCCAGCTCACCTCTAGCAGATGAGCAGTTCTTC. Protein: CASSPLADEQFF.